This T cell receptor beta chain was documented in a study of CD8+CD57+ T cells in acquired aplastic anemia (dated by TCRdb to about 2018). A note on the overall study: Extracted DNA from sorted CD4+ and CD8+ cells averaged 3.2 ug, ranging from about 0.18 to 27.4 ug. Mean read counts for healthy donor samples were roughly 10 million for CD4+ cells and around 11 million for CD8+ cells. Results the study describes overall, beyond this receptor: Nearly 30 CD8+ CDR3 sequences were found in both patients and controls but appeared to be highly expressed in patients and within the immunodominant clones of the patients. No significant difference in CD8+ Simpson's diversity was found between patients and healthy controls (P=0.060).

This clonotype was observed at least ten times. The specificity of this receptor is unknown. Nothing much larger sits one base from this clone, and base qualities are not available. In the study, sorted CD4+ and CD8+ blood T cells from patients with severe aplastic anemia and from healthy subjects underwent deep sequencing of TCR repertoires. Ficoll-Paque density gradient centrifugation was used to isolate peripheral blood mononuclear cells. Before DNA was extracted, CD4+ and CD8+ T cells were sorted using either FACS or magnetic beads. Genomic DNA was used as template for profiling of TCR beta VDJ combinations and CDR3 sequences. An Illumina HiSeq 2000 was the platform used for TCR repertoire sequencing. The paper's processing steps were these. Repertoires were assessed using TRBV/TRBJ rearrangement plots, CDR3 size and DJ length profiles, and Simpson's diversity index. The immunodominant clone was defined as the most abundant DNA sequence in deep sequencing data. CDR3 amino acid sequences were screened for sharing across subjects and compared with published repertoires and the VDJdb database. TCRdb itself trimmed the public reads at Q25 with fastp, ran MiXCR and retained productive beta chains. Rows with a matching CDR3 protein are joined into one entry that keeps the most common DNA and genes. The V and J calls follow TCRdb's processing rather than the paper's. For this sample the table gives around 150,000 distinct CDR3 sequences, of which around 45% were detected only once. The top ten constitute around 0.96% of the sample.

The specimen was sorted CD4+, CD8+, or CD8+CD57+ T cells (not recorded which) from PBMCs. This TCR was recovered from a human donor in good health.

The CDR3 has the sequence CASSEIGYEQYF. The DNA reads as follows: TGTGCCAGCAGTGAAATAGGCTACGAGCAGTACTTC. The rearranged segments are TRBV6-1 and TRBJ2-7, with no D gene named confidently. Between the V and J ends, shortened by 2 bases and 3 bases respectively, the junction contains 5 bases. CDR1 and CDR2 (MNHNS, SASEGT) derive from the germline V gene. The CDR3 has 12 amino acids, counting the end cysteine and phenylalanine. Only CDR3 DNA remains: 36 bases, in frame from the first base.